This TCR beta chain appears in the sequencing data of a study of T cell repertoires in cytomegalovirus infection. This clonotype showed up many times. Its antigen is currently unknown. Germline CDR1 SGHTA, CDR2 FQGTGA. The length of the CDR3 is 14 residues. V was shortened by 5 bases and J by 4 bases, with 14 bases between the two germline ends. TCRdb reanalysed the reads using MiXCR and keeps one entry per CDR3 protein. This repertoire shows 200,000 to 300,000 distinct CDR3 sequences, 12% to 15% found once; its top ten account for around 8.8%. Study-level points and caveats: HLA-C-restricted CMV-specific TCR beta clonotypes were dominant in the ex vivo response. Carriers of CMV and the relevant HLA type were discriminated by public TCR beta frequency.

The origin of this receptor is a human donor in good health (CMV status not recorded). Some clones in this sample may be carry-over from other donors' samples. The chain couples TRBV7-3 to TRBJ2-5; D perhaps matches TRBD1 (6 bases). Sequencing was performed on PBMCs. The CDR3 protein is CASSPGGRGETQYF. CDR3 nucleotide sequence: TGTGCCAGCAGCCCGGGTGGCAGGGGAGAGACCCAGTACTTC.